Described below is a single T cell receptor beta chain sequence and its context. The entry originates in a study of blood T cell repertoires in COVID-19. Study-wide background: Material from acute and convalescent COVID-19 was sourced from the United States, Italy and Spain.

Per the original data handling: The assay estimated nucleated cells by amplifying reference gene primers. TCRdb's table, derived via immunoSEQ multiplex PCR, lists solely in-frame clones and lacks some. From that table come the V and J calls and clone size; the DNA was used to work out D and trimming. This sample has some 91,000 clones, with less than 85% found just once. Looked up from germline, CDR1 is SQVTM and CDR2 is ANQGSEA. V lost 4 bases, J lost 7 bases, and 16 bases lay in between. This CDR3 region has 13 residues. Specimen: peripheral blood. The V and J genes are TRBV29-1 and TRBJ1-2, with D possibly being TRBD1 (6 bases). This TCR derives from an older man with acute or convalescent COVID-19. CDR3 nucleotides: TGCAGCGTTGGACACAGGGACGAAGTTGGCTACACCTTC. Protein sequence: CSVGHRDEVGYTF. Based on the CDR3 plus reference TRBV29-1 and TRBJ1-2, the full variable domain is SAVISQKPSRDICQRGTSLTIQCQVDSQVTMMFWYRQQPGQSLTLIATANQGSEATYESGFVIDKFPISRPNLTFSTLTVSNMSPEDSSIYLCSVGHRDEVGYTFGSGTRLTVV.